Many counts were recorded for the clone carrying this T cell receptor (beta chain). Antigen specificity is unknown. This CDR3 has 13 amino acids. V gave up 6 bases and J gave up 1 base; unmatched junction bases: 1. Germline V lookup: CDR1 SQVTM, CDR2 ANQGSEA. This record comes from a study of T-cell memory formation after mild COVID-19. Study information: Among the donors, TCR clusters were largely specific to each donor.

The authors produced TCR alpha and TCR beta cDNA libraries with sample barcodes and UMIs by 5'RACE using constant-segment primers. TCRdb reanalysed the 5' RACE reads using MiXCR and keeps one entry per CDR3 protein. The repertoire holds about 360,000 distinct CDR3 sequences, with over 13% as singletons. General study findings and limits: The SARS-CoV-2 specificity of second-wave clones reaching peak at day 37 remained unverified. The appearance of some responding clones in pre-infection memory suggested that cross-reactive memory joined.

The specimen was PBMCs or a T cell subset sorted from them (not recorded which). The origin of this receptor is a man between 18 and 29 years old who had mild COVID-19 (a few samples of this study predate the infection). Cell type and time point are not known. V gene TRBV29-1 combines with J gene TRBJ2-2; 8 bases match TRBD1. CDR3 bases: TGCAGCGTAGGACAGGGGAACACCGGGGAGCTGTTTTTT. This codes for CSVGQGNTGELFF.